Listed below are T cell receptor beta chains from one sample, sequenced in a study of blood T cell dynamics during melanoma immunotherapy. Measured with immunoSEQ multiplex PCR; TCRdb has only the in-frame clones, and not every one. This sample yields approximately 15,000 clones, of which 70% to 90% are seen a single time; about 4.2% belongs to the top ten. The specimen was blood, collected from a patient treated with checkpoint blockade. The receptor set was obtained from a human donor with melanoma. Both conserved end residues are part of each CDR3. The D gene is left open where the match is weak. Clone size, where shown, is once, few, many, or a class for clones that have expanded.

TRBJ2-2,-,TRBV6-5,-,TGTGCCAGCAGACGACAGACGAACACCGGGGAGCTGTTTTTT,CASRRQTNTGELFF
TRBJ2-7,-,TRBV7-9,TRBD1,TGTGCCAGCAGCTCTGGGACAGCCCGCTCCTACGAGCAGTACTTC,CASSSGTARSYEQYF
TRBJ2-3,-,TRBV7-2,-,TGTGCCAGCAGCCCAACCACAGATACGCAGTATTTT,CASSPTTDTQYF
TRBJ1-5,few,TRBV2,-,TGTGCCAGCAGTGGCACAGGTGGCAATCAGCCCCAGCATTTT,CASSGTGGNQPQHF
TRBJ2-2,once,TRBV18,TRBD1,TGTGCCAGCTCAGCGACAGGGGGCACCGGGGAGCTGTTTTTT,CASSATGGTGELFF
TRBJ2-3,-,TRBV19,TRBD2,TGTGCCAGTAGTCTGCGGGGGGCCCCAGATACGCAGTATTTT,CASSLRGAPDTQYF
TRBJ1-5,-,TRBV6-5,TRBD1,TGTGCCAGCAGGCAAGACAGGGGGCTTTGGCAGCCCCAGCATTTT,CASRQDRGLWQPQHF
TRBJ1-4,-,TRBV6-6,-,TGTGCCAGCAGTTACTCTGATGACAAACTGTTTTTT,CASSYSDDKLFF
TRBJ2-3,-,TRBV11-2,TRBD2,TGTGCCAGCAGCTTGGGACTAGCGGCCACAGATACGCAGTATTTT,CASSLGLAATDTQYF
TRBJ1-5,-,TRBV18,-,TGTGCCAGCTCACAGGGGAGCAAATCTCAGCCCCAGCATTTT,CASSQGSKSQPQHF
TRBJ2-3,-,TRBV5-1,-,TGCGCCAGCAGCACCCCGGGGTCGGCTAGCACAGATACGCAGTATTTT,CASSTPGSASTDTQYF